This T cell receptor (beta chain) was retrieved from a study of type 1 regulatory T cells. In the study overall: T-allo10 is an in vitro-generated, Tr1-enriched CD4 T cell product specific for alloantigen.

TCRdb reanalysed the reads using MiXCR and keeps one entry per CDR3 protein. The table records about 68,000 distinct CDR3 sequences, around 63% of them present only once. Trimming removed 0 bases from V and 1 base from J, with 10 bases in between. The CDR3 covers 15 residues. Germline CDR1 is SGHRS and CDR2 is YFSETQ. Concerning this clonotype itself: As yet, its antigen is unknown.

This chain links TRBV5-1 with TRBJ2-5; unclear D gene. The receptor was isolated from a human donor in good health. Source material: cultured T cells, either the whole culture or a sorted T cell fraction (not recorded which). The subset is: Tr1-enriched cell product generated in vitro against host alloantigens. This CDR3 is CASSLAPVRQETQYF. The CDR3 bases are TGCGCCAGCAGCTTGGCTCCGGTCCGCCAAGAGACCCAGTACTTC. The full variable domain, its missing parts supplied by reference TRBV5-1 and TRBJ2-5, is KAGVTQTPRYLIKTRGQQVTLSCSPISGHRSVSWYQQTPGQGLQFLFEYFSETQRNKGNFPGRFSGRQFSNSRSEMNVSTLELGDSALYLCASSLAPVRQETQYFGPGTRLLVL.